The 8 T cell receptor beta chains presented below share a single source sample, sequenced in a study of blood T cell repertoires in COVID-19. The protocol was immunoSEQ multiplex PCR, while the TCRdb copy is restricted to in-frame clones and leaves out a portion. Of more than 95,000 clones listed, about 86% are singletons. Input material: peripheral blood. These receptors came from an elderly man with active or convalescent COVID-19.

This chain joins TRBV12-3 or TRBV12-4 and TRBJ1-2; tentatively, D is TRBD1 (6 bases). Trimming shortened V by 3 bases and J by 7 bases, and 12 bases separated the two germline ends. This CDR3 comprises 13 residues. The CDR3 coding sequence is TGTGCCAGCAGTTTTGCGGGGGCCGGTGGCTACACCTTC. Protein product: CASSFAGAGGYTF.

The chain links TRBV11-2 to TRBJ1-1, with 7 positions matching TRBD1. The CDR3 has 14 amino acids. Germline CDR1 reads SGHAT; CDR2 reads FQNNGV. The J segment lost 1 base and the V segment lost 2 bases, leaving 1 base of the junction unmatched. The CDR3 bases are TGTGCCAGCAGCTTAACAGGGGAGAACACTGAAGCTTTCTTT. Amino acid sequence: CASSLTGENTEAFF.

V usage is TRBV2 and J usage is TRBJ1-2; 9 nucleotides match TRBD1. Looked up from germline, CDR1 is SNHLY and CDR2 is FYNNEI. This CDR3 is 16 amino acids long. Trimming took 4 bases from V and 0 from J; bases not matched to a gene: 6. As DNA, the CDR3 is TGTGCCAGCAGTGCGACAGGGGGAAGGGCTAACTATGGCTACACCTTC. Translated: CASSATGGRANYGYTF.

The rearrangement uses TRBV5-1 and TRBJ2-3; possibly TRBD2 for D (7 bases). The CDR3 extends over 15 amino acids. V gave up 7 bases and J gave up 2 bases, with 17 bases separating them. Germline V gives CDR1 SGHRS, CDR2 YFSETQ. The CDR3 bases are TGCGCCAGCCGCGTGGGGGGGGGCAACACAGATACGCAGTATTTT. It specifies CASRVGGGNTDTQYF.

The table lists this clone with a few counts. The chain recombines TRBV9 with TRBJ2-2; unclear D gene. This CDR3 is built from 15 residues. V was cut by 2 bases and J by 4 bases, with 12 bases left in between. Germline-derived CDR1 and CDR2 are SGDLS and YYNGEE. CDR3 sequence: CASSVSSRTTGELFF. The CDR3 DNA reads TGTGCCAGCAGCGTTTCTAGTAGAACCACCGGGGAGCTGTTTTTT. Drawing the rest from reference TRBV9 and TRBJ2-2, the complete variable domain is DSGVTQTPKHLITATGQRVTLRCSPRSGDLSVYWYQQSLDQGLQFLIQYYNGEERAKGNILERFSAQQFPDLHSELNLSSLELGDSALYFCASSVSSRTTGELFFGEGSRLTVL.

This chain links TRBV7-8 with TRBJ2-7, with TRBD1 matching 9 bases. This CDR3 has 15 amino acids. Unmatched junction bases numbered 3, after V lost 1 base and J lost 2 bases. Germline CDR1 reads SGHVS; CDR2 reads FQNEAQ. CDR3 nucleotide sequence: TGTGCCAGCAGCTTAGGGACAGGGGACGCCTACGAGCAGTACTTC. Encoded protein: CASSLGTGDAYEQYF.

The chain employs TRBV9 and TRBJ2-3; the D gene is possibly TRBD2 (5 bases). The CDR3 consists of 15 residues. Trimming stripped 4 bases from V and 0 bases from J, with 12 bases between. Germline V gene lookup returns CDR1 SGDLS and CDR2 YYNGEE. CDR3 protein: CASSPRGLSTDTQYF. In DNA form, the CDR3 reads TGTGCCAGCAGCCCCCGAGGGCTTAGCACAGATACGCAGTATTTT.

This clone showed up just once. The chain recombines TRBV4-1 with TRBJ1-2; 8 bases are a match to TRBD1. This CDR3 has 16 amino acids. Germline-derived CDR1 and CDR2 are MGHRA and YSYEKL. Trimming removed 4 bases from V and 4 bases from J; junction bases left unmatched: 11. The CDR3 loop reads CASSRPGTGDFYGYTF. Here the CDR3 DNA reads TGCGCCAGCAGCCGCCCCGGGACAGGTGATTTCTATGGCTACACCTTC.